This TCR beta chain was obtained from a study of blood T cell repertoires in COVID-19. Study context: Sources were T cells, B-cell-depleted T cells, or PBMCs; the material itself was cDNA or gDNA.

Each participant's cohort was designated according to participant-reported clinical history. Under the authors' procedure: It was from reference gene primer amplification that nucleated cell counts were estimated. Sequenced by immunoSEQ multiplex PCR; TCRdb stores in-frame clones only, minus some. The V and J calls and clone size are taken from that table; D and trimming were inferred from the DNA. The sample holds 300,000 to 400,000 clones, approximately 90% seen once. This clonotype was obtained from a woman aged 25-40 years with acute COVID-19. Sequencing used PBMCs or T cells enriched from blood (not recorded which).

CDR3 DNA: TGTGCCAGCAGTTTTAATTCACTCACTGAAGCTTTCTTT. Protein product: CASSFNSLTEAFF. This chain joins TRBV12-3 or TRBV12-4 and TRBJ1-1; D remains unclear. The ends were cut back, 3 bases at V and 4 bases at J, with 9 bases in the middle. The CDR3 length is 13 residues.